This T cell receptor beta chain was obtained from a study of siplizumab effects on memory and regulatory T cells. Sequencing of each sample assayed roughly 10^5 TCR templates. TCRdb's table, derived via immunoSEQ multiplex PCR, lists solely in-frame clones and lacks some. Of 60,000 to 70,000 clones in the sample, about 87% are singletons; the top ten hold 1.7%. V lost 1 base to trimming and J lost 3 bases, with 10 bases between them. The CDR3 runs to 14 residues. Germline V gene lookup returns CDR1 KGHSH and CDR2 LQKENI. Concerning this clone: Its antigen is unidentified. Other DNA sequences in the sample encode the same CDR3.

Study-wide findings and caveats: Naive T cell populations appeared to exhibit greater diversity than memory cells and appeared to be major alloresponse contributors. Alloreactive sequences whose origin lay in unstimulated CD4+ memory cells were significantly reduced by siplizumab. Suppressive function of proliferating Tregs from siplizumab cultures was not confirmed.

The specimen sequenced was Tregs sorted from blood. The chain has TRBV18 and TRBJ2-7; no definite D call. The source is a human donor in good health. CDR3 sequence (DNA): TGTGCCAGCTCACCACTCGGAAGGGACTACGAGCAGTACTTC. The encoded protein is CASSPLGRDYEQYF.